Presented here are 30 T cell receptor beta chains from one specimen sequenced in a study of blood T cell repertoires in COVID-19. The assay was immunoSEQ multiplex PCR, and TCRdb's table has in-frame clones only and misses some. The sample records over 100,000 clones, 81% being singletons. Specimen: peripheral blood. The source is an older woman with active or convalescent COVID-19.

CDR3 region: CASSPWTGTNGGGTQYF. The CDR3 DNA is TGTGCCAGCAGCCCTTGGACAGGGACGAATGGAGGCGGTACGCAGTATTTT. This chain joins TRBV28 and TRBJ2-3, with TRBD1 identical over 8 bases. Germline V lookup: CDR1 MDHEN, CDR2 SYDVKM. The CDR3 spans 17 residues. J lost 8 bases, V lost 6 bases, and 19 bases had no gene match. Variable domain in full (rest from reference TRBV28 and TRBJ2-3): DVKVTQSSRYLVKRTGEKVFLECVQDMDHENMFWYRQDPGLGLRLIYFSYDVKMKEKGDIPEGYSVSREKKERFSLILESASTNQTSMYLCASSPWTGTNGGGTQYFGPGTRLTVL.

V is TRBV7-3 and J is TRBJ2-7, with 7 bases fitting TRBD2. Germline V CDR1 and CDR2: SGHTA, FQGTGA. The CDR3 consists of 13 residues. V shed 1 base and J 3 bases; nucleotides not matched to a gene: 0. For the CDR3, the DNA is TGTGCCAGCAGCTTAAAGCGGGACTACGAGCAGTACTTC. Translating gives CASSLKRDYEQYF.

The chain carries TRBV2 and TRBJ2-2; 9 bases agree with TRBD1. Germline assignment: CDR1 SNHLY and CDR2 FYNNEI. The CDR3 totals 15 residues. The ends lost 6 bases at V and 2 bases at J; junction bases unmatched: 4. CDR3 nucleotide sequence: TGTGCCAGCAGGTTGACAGGGGGAAACACCGGGGAGCTGTTTTTT. This encodes CASRLTGGNTGELFF.

The V and J genes are TRBV7-2 and TRBJ2-5; weak D call: TRBD1 (5 bases). Trimming took off 8 bases at V and 4 bases at J, with 20 bases between the two ends. Germline V lookup: CDR1 SGHTA, CDR2 FQGNSA. The CDR3 consists of 15 residues. CDR3 protein: CASGVDSSRPETQYF. CDR3 sequence (DNA): TGTGCCAGCGGGGTCGACAGTTCCCGCCCAGAGACCCAGTACTTC. The full variable domain, completed using reference TRBV7-2 and TRBJ2-5, is GAGVSQSPSNKVTEKGKDVELRCDPISGHTALYWYRQSLGQGLEFLIYFQGNSAPDKSGLPSDRFSAERTGGSVSTLTIQRTQQEDSAVYLCASGVDSSRPETQYFGPGTRLLVL.

The V and J genes are TRBV7-6 and TRBJ2-1, with 9 positions matching TRBD2. V shed 4 bases and J 6 bases; nucleotides not matched to a gene: 10. Germline CDR1 is SGHVS and CDR2 is FNYEAQ. There are 16 residues in the CDR3. CDR3 DNA: TGTGCCAGCAGCTCCACCCCAGCGGGGGGTACCAATGAGCAGTTCTTC. This codes for CASSSTPAGGTNEQFF.

V and J are TRBV5-6 and TRBJ1-1, with D perhaps matching TRBD1 (5 bases). Trimming stripped 0 bases from V and 4 bases from J, with 10 bases between. The CDR3 covers 14 residues. Germline values: CDR1 SGHDT, CDR2 YYEEEE. In nucleotides, the CDR3 is TGTGCCAGCAGCTTGGGTTCCGGGGGCACTGAAGCTTTCTTT. This translates into CASSLGSGGTEAFF.

The rearrangement links TRBV23-1 to TRBJ1-6, with TRBD1 matching 9 bases. TRBV23-1 is annotated as an ORF whose role is uncertain. V lost 0 bases, J lost 5 bases, and 26 bases stayed unmatched. The CDR3 covers 24 residues. The CDR3 spells CASSQSRLKGPGQGPKLNNSPLHF. The CDR3 DNA sequence: TGCGCCAGCAGTCAATCGAGGTTGAAGGGCCCCGGACAGGGGCCCAAGCTTAATAATTCACCCCTCCACTTT.

The CDR3: CASSETGAYTEAFF. For the CDR3, the DNA is TGTGCCAGCAGCGAAACAGGGGCGTACACTGAAGCTTTCTTT. The rearrangement links TRBV9 to TRBJ1-1, with 7 bases lining up with TRBD1. V was clipped by 3 bases and J by 3 bases; unmatched bases: 5. From germline, CDR1 is SGDLS and CDR2 YYNGEE. CDR3 length equals 14 residues.

The rearrangement links TRBV5-6 to TRBJ2-5, with 7 bases that match TRBD1. The CDR3 extends over 15 amino acids. Germline V gene data show CDR1 as SGHDT and CDR2 as YYEEEE. The V gene end was trimmed by 1 base and the J gene end by 5 bases; junction bases not matched to a gene: 8. The chain's CDR3 is CASSLRTGYKETQYF. DNA for the CDR3: TGTGCCAGCAGCTTGAGGACAGGCTATAAGGAGACCCAGTACTTC.

This clone was observed at least ten times. J is TRBJ2-3 and V is TRBV25-1; perhaps TRBD2 as D (7 bases). Trimming took off 5 bases at V and 9 bases at J, with 9 bases between the two ends. This CDR3 has 11 amino acids. Germline CDR1 is MGHDK and CDR2 is SYGVNS. CDR3 nucleotides: TGTGCCAGCAGTCCGGGGGGCACGCAGTATTTT. As protein: CASSPGGTQYF. Based on the CDR3 plus reference TRBV25-1 and TRBJ2-3, the full variable domain is EADIYQTPRYLVIGTGKKITLECSQTMGHDKMYWYQQDPGMELHLIHYSYGVNSTEKGDLSSESTVSRIRTEHFPLTLESARPSHTSQYLCASSPGGTQYFGPGTRLTVL.

This clone has a single count. V usage is TRBV2 and J usage is TRBJ1-2; D possibly corresponds to TRBD1 (5 bases). CDR1 is SNHLY, CDR2 FYNNEI, per germline. V lost 7 bases to trimming and J lost 2 bases, with 20 bases between them. The CDR3 is 16 residues long. DNA for the CDR3: TGTGCCAGCACCAACCCTGGGACTCTCCACAACTATGGCTACACCTTC. The encoded protein is CASTNPGTLHNYGYTF.

This clone was detected ten times or more. The V call is TRBV9, the J call TRBJ1-5; D is unresolved. From germline, CDR1 is SGDLS and CDR2 YYNGEE. There are 17 residues in the CDR3. V gave up 3 bases and J gave up 3 bases, with 19 bases separating them. The CDR3 DNA reads TGTGCCAGCAGCGCAGAGAGGATGGCTATCGACAATCAGCCCCAGCATTTT. This codes for CASSAERMAIDNQPQHF.

The chain links TRBV19 to TRBJ2-5, with no clear D. V was clipped by 6 bases and J by 4 bases, with 6 bases between them. This CDR3 is 11 amino acids long. Per the germline V gene, CDR1 is LNHDA and CDR2 is SQIVND (reference sequence). The CDR3 DNA reads as TGTGCCAGTAGATCGGGAGAGACCCAGTACTTC. Its translation: CASRSGETQYF. Looking up the rest from reference TRBV19 and TRBJ2-5 gives the full variable domain: DGGITQSPKYLFRKEGQNVTLSCEQNLNHDAMYWYRQDPGQGLRLIYYSQIVNDFQKGDIAEGYSVSREKKESFPLTVTSAQKNPTAFYLCASRSGETQYFGPGTRLLVL.

The CDR3 sequence is CASSLYRTVITDTQYF. As DNA, the CDR3 is TGTGCCAGCAGTTTATACAGGACAGTGATCACAGATACGCAGTATTTT. The chain has TRBV27 and TRBJ2-3; maybe TRBD1 (6 bases). V was shortened by 1 base and J by 2 bases, with 13 bases between the two germline ends. The CDR3 length is 16 residues. CDR1 and CDR2 from the germline V gene are MNHEY and SMNVEV (reference sequence).

The rearrangement links TRBV28 to TRBJ1-2, with D unclear. Deletions cut 5 bases from V and 4 bases from J, with 14 bases between. The germline CDR1 and CDR2 sequences are MDHEN and SYDVKM. This CDR3 spans 14 amino acids. The DNA for the CDR3 is TGTGCCAGCAGTCTGAGTGGGGAGAGCTATGGCTACACCTTC. Its protein is CASSLSGESYGYTF.

The chain uses TRBV5-1 and TRBJ1-6, with D maybe TRBD1 (5 bases). CDR3 length: 15 residues. The germline V gene has CDR1 SGHRS and CDR2 YFSETQ. Trimming took 0 bases from V and 6 from J, leaving 10 bases between them. The CDR3 DNA is TGCGCCAGCAGCTTGGATCAGGGAGGTAATTCACCCCTCCACTTT. Encoded protein: CASSLDQGGNSPLHF.

The rearrangement joins TRBV3-1 (or the pseudogene TRBV3-2) to TRBJ2-2, with 10 bases lining up with TRBD2. The J segment lost 3 bases and the V segment lost 3 bases, leaving 10 bases of the junction unmatched. Per germline, CDR1 LGHDT and CDR2 YNNKEL (reference sequence). CDR3 length: 18 amino acids. CDR3 DNA sequence: TGTGCCAGCAGCCAGTTCATTAGCGGGGGGCCCGACACCGGGGAGCTGTTTTTT. Translated, it gives CASSQFISGGPDTGELFF.

This chain uses TRBV10-3 with TRBJ1-5; weak D call: TRBD1 (5 bases). This CDR3 has 18 amino acids. Germline lookup yields CDR1 ENHRY and CDR2 SYGVKD. V lost 2 bases and J lost 4, with 21 bases in between. The CDR3 nucleotides are TGTGCCATCAGTGAGCGTGACAGTTTCCGCGACGCGAATCAGCCCCAGCATTTT. Translation: CAISERDSFRDANQPQHF.

The V gene is TRBV7-2, the J gene TRBJ1-1, with 7 bases identical to TRBD1. The junction had 4 bases not matched to a gene; V was cut back by 6 bases and J by 0 bases. Germline V gene lookup returns CDR1 SGHTA and CDR2 FQGNSA. The CDR3 is 14 residues long. CDR3 residues: CASSQGQVNTEAFF. The CDR3 DNA follows: TGTGCCAGCAGTCAAGGACAGGTGAACACTGAAGCTTTCTTT.

This clone was observed a handful of times. The chain joins TRBV29-1 to TRBJ2-2; D is perhaps TRBD1 (6 bases). The V gene's germline CDR1 is SQVTM and CDR2 ANQGSEA. V shed 5 bases and J shed 4 bases, with 14 bases lying between them. The CDR3 runs 14 residues. The CDR3 region is CSVKNRVGTGELFF. The CDR3 region has the DNA TGCAGCGTTAAGAACAGGGTGGGCACCGGGGAGCTGTTTTTT.

The chain couples TRBV7-6 to TRBJ1-4; possible D gene TRBD1, 5 bases. The CDR3 spans 13 residues. With 6 bases removed from V and 5 bases from J, the gap between germline ends came to 10 bases. Germline-derived CDR1 and CDR2 are SGHVS and FNYEAQ. CDR3 sequence reads: CASRQGINEKLFF. The DNA of the CDR3 is TGTGCCAGCAGGCAGGGTATAAATGAAAAACTGTTTTTT.

The table lists this clone with a count of one. This chain links TRBV9 with TRBJ2-3; D unresolved. With 6 bases removed from V and 0 bases from J, the gap between germline ends came to 14 bases. This CDR3 is 15 amino acids long. Germline CDR1 and CDR2: SGDLS and YYNGEE. CDR3: CASNPVARSTDTQYF. CDR3 nucleotides: TGTGCCAGCAACCCCGTAGCCCGTAGCACAGATACGCAGTATTTT.

This clone was detected only a few times. This sequence joins TRBV10-3 and TRBJ1-2, with TRBD1 matching 9 bases. The CDR3 has 14 amino acids. The J segment lost 5 bases and the V segment lost 3 bases, leaving 4 bases of the junction unmatched. The germline V gene has CDR1 ENHRY and CDR2 SYGVKD. CDR3 in DNA: TGTGCCATCAGTGAAAGGACAGGGGCTTATGGCTACACCTTC. Amino acids: CAISERTGAYGYTF.

The chain is built from TRBV30 and TRBJ2-7; D call uncertain. V was cut by 2 bases and J by 2 bases, with 16 bases left in between. Germline V gene data show CDR1 as GTSNPN and CDR2 as SVGIG (reference sequence). This CDR3 is 15 amino acids long. DNA for the CDR3: TGTGCCTGGAGTTGGGCAGGAATCATTACCTACGAGCAGTACTTC. Amino acids: CAWSWAGIITYEQYF.

The J gene is TRBJ1-5, the V gene TRBV5-6; 7 bases are shared with TRBD1. The CDR3 runs to 16 residues. Germline CDR1 SGHDT, CDR2 YYEEEE. V was pared by 4 bases and J by 1 base, with 8 bases of the junction left unmatched. The CDR3 DNA sequence: TGTGCCAGCAGCGTGTACCGGGACAGCAGCAATCAGCCCCAGCATTTT. The encoded protein is CASSVYRDSSNQPQHF.

V is TRBV7-2 and J is TRBJ1-2; the D is unclear. Germline CDR1 is SGHTA and CDR2 is FQGNSA. The CDR3 runs to 14 residues. The V gene lost 2 bases and the J gene lost 6 bases, with 13 bases spanning the gap. The CDR3 DNA reads TGTGCCAGCAGCTTACAGGTAGTTCTTGATGGCTACACCTTC. It encodes CASSLQVVLDGYTF.

The rearrangement joins TRBV9 to TRBJ1-6; the D is unclear. CDR1 is SGDLS and CDR2 is YYNGEE in the germline V gene. Trimming took off 0 bases at V and 5 bases at J, with 12 bases between the two ends. The CDR3 is made up of 16 amino acids. The CDR3 DNA sequence: TGTGCCAGCAGCGTAGACGCCGGGGTTAATAATTCACCCCTCCACTTT. It translates to CASSVDAGVNNSPLHF.

The chain joins TRBV5-6 to TRBJ1-3; TRBD1 might be the D (6 bases). V was shortened by 4 bases and J by 0 bases, with 11 bases between the two germline ends. This CDR3 has 15 residues. Germline CDR1 is SGHDT and CDR2 is YYEEEE. The CDR3 spells CASSPDRRSGNTIYF. In DNA, the CDR3 is TGTGCCAGCAGCCCCGACAGGCGCTCTGGAAACACCATATATTTT.

The chain uses TRBV30 and TRBJ2-3; 9 positions agree with TRBD2. The germline gives CDR1 GTSNPN, CDR2 SVGIG (reference sequence). This CDR3 is built from 16 residues. V gave up 2 bases and J gave up 3 bases; unmatched junction bases: 9. The CDR3 nucleotides read TGTGCCTGGAGTCGTACTGGGAGCGGGAGGACAGATACGCAGTATTTT. Encoded protein: CAWSRTGSGRTDTQYF.

The chain couples TRBV5-1 to TRBJ2-2; TRBD1 agrees at 7 bases. CDR1 SGHRS and CDR2 YFSETQ come from the germline V gene. This CDR3 is 14 amino acids long. V gave up 4 bases and J gave up 4 bases; unmatched junction bases: 4. The CDR3 region has the DNA TGCGCCAGCAGCCCGGGACAGAGCACCGGGGAGCTGTTTTTT. It codes for CASSPGQSTGELFF. Supplemented by reference TRBV5-1 and TRBJ2-2, the full variable domain reads KAGVTQTPRYLIKTRGQQVTLSCSPISGHRSVSWYQQTPGQGLQFLFEYFSETQRNKGNFPGRFSGRQFSNSRSEMNVSTLELGDSALYLCASSPGQSTGELFFGEGSRLTVL.